The T cell receptor beta chain described here comes from a study of shared clonotypes between healthy human individuals (dated by TCRdb to 2020 to 2021). Regarding the research as a whole: The cohort included three men and two women between 18 and 49 years of age. Per donor, three plates each were used for CD4 naive and CD4 memory, two for CD8 naive, and one for CD8 memory. To estimate repertoire size and how much clonotype sharing occurs between individuals, the study deeply sequenced the blood TCR repertoires of several healthy adults. Different laboratories and diverse techniques were used to prepare libraries and sequence TCR repertoires, to increase sequencing depth and limit assay-specific biases. Between about 0.85 and 10 billion PBMCs per donor were obtained by leukapheresis.

Results and caveats for the whole study, not just this receptor: Naive subsets generally had larger estimated clonotype richness than memory subsets. Clonotypes shared by all four sorted-subset donors showed higher generation probabilities than non-shared clonotypes. Sharing across a few donors was observed for about 5% of naive CD4, less than 4% of naive CD8, over 2% of memory CD4, and roughly 0.43% of memory CD8 clonotypes. The small number of donors limited the genetic and exposure-history diversity represented. Incomplete sequencing was indicated by rarefaction of sorted-subset datasets, despite the large sequencing depth. Pairwise subsampling led to the expectation that sequencing depth would affect the degree of clonotype sharing among donors. Only blood was sampled, and tissue TCR repertoires likely differ from those in blood.

With regard to this clone: The antigen it recognizes is unknown. Per-nucleotide qualities are absent, and no much larger clonotype sits a single base away.

Using the deep immunoSEQ assay, TCR CDR3 regions were amplified from genomic DNA by multiplex PCR. Extracted genomic DNA from each cell subset was spread evenly across all wells of several immunoSEQ 96-well plates, with each plate serving as a replicate. For sorted subsets, each replicate PCR was loaded with approximately 190 ng genomic DNA, equivalent to about 30,000 T cell genomes. The purified libraries were quantified using a Qubit 3.0 fluorometer, sized with a Bioanalyzer 2100, and then quantified again using the KAPA Library Quantification kit. Every immunoSEQ 96-well plate was sequenced on a separate single-read 150-cycle Illumina NextSeq 550 flow cell. The paper's processing steps were these. Because the immunoSEQ output included only junctional sequences and no quality scores, the filtering could not be the same as the filtering used for full-length reads. Sequences were annotated with PyIR, a Python wrapper for IgBLAST v1.9, and V/J genes and CDR3 were assigned using IMGT germline references. Reads were removed for weak V/J assignments (E-value above 1e-6), missing CDR3, stop codons, out-of-frame junctions, or ambiguous translated residues. V3J clonotypes were defined as sequences sharing the same inferred V gene, J gene, and CDR3 amino acid sequence. Percentage overlap between repertoires was calculated by dividing the number of shared unique clonotypes by the size of the smaller repertoire. Richness of each repertoire was evaluated using RTK rarefaction, the Chao1 estimator, and Recon v2.1 estimates of unobserved clonotypes. Generation probabilities for all TCRbeta clonotypes obtained by the gDNA method from four donors were computed using OLGA. Held by TCRdb, this immuneACCESS table contains in-frame sequences only and omits some clones. Under half of the omission traces to an unresolved V gene where checked; the cause of the rest is unknown. Clonal size and the V and J genes are those of that table, whereas D and trimming came from the DNA. The sample has 2 million to 3 million clones on record, 80% to 95% of them singletons. The ten largest clones take up more than 0.35% of the sample.

The CDR3 starts with the cysteine, ends with the phenylalanine, and has 13 residues. Of all the DNA, just the CDR3 is kept, 39 bases in frame from base 1. The V end loses 2 bases and the J end loses 7 bases, and a stretch of 10 bases separates them. CDR1 and CDR2 (SGHNT, YYREEE) derive from the germline V gene (reference sequence). Donors were healthy HIV-negative adults with no recently reported acute infections or vaccinations. Every donor was a Caucasian adult living in Nashville, Tennessee, USA. Magnetic negative selection was used to enrich CD4+ T cells, after which naive cells were positively selected on CD45RA and the negative fraction became the memory subset. After blood collection by leukapheresis, PBMCs were isolated using Ficoll-Histopaque density gradient centrifugation and then cryopreserved in the vapor phase of liquid nitrogen. Purity and quantity of every magnetically sorted T cell population were checked by analytical flow cytometry. Genomic DNA was isolated from every sorted fraction and measured by UV absorbance on a Nanodrop 2000c.

Recombination connected TRBV5-4 to TRBJ2-4, with the D gene call left open. Sequencing was done on a sample of naive CD4+ T cells from PBMCs. Interpreted using the paper, the cell subset or site label stands for: CD45RA+ positively selected. This TCR derives from a man aged 18 to 29 in good health. Some clones in this sample may be carry-over from other donors' samples. For the CDR3, the sequence is CASSFSLGNIQYF. The nucleotide sequence is given as TGTGCCAGCAGCTTTAGCCTAGGGAACATTCAGTACTTC.